The rows below give T cell receptor beta chains drawn from one sample of a study of blood T cell repertoires in COVID-19. Profiled with immunoSEQ multiplex PCR; TCRdb holds only in-frame clones, not every one. The sample yields approximately 300,000 clones, 85% to 90% seen once. Sequenced: PBMCs or T cells enriched from blood (not recorded which). All receptors derive from a man aged 25 to 40 who had recovered from COVID-19. CDR3s include the opening cysteine and the closing phenylalanine or tryptophan. The D gene is left open where the match is weak. Rows may omit the clone size; those that give it use once, few, many or a size class.

V,size,J,D,DNA,CDR3
TRBV10-3,once,TRBJ2-1,NA,TGTGCCATCAGTGAGTCGGCAGGGGCCTACAATGAGCAGTTCTTC,CAISESAGAYNEQFF
TRBV14,once,TRBJ2-7,TRBD1,TGTGCCAGCAGCCAAGGGGGATACACAGGGGAACCAACTGCCTACGAGCAGTACTTC,CASSQGGYTGEPTAYEQYF
TRBV18,NA,TRBJ1-1,TRBD1,TGTGCCAGCTCACCGGCTACAGGGGCGAGCACTGAAGCTTTCTTT,CASSPATGASTEAFF
TRBV11-3,NA,TRBJ2-2,NA,TGTGCCAGCAGCACCCGGTCCCTGAACACCGGGGAGCTGTTTTTT,CASSTRSLNTGELFF
TRBV28,NA,TRBJ1-5,TRBD1,TGTGCCAGCAGGACAGGGGCAAGCCAGCCCCAGCATTTT,CASRTGASQPQHF
TRBV10-2,NA,TRBJ1-4,TRBD1,TGCGCCAGCAGCGAACTTCTAGGGGGCTCAGCTAATGAAAAACTGTTTTTT,CASSELLGGSANEKLFF
TRBV7-9,NA,TRBJ2-1,NA,TGTGCCAGCAGCTTAGATGTTGGAGGGGGCAGTTTTGGGAATGAGCAGTTCTTC,CASSLDVGGGSFGNEQFF
TRBV4-2,NA,TRBJ2-3,TRBD2,TGTGCCAGCAGCCAAGCCTCTGCGGGGGGCCCCACAGATACGCAGTATTTT,CASSQASAGGPTDTQYF
TRBV19,once,TRBJ1-2,NA,TGTGCCAGTAGTATACTGGGCAGCTATAGTCACACCTTC,CASSILGSYSHTF
TRBV7-9,once,TRBJ2-3,NA,TGTGCCAGCAGCTTAGGGACGGGAGTTAGCACAGATACGCAGTATTTT,CASSLGTGVSTDTQYF
TRBV11-2,many,TRBJ2-7,TRBD2,TGTGCCAGCAGCATCTCAGCGGGGGGGCTCCCCTACGAGCAGTACTTC,CASSISAGGLPYEQYF
TRBV2,NA,TRBJ2-2,TRBD2,TGTGCCAGTGCAAGGACTAGCGGCTACACCGGGGAGCTGTTTTTT,CASARTSGYTGELFF
TRBV11-2,NA,TRBJ2-3,NA,TGTGCCAGCACCAAAACTGGGGACTCGCAGTATTTT,CASTKTGDSQYF
TRBV11-3,NA,TRBJ1-2,NA,TGTGCCAGCAGCCAGCCAAGGGGAATCTATGGCTACACCTTC,CASSQPRGIYGYTF
TRBV6-4,NA,TRBJ2-5,TRBD2,TGTGCCAGCAGTGAATCTAGCGGGAGGCAAGAGACCCAGTACTTC,CASSESSGRQETQYF
TRBV9,few,TRBJ1-5,NA,TGTGCCAGCAGCGTAGACAGTAGCAATCAGCCCCAGCATTTT,CASSVDSSNQPQHF
TRBV6-1,NA,TRBJ1-2,NA,TGTGCCAGCAGTGAAACCGTTGCCGGGTATGGCTACACCTTC,CASSETVAGYGYTF
TRBV6-2/TRBV6-3,NA,TRBJ2-2,TRBD1,TGTGCCAGCAGTTACCCGGACAGGGGAGAAGAGAACACCGGGGAGCTGTTTTTT,CASSYPDRGEENTGELFF
TRBV27,NA,TRBJ2-7,NA,TGTGCCAGCAGTCCCACCGCGGGAAGGGCAAGGGTGTACGAGCAGTACTTC,CASSPTAGRARVYEQYF
TRBV2,NA,TRBJ1-2,NA,TGTGCCAGCAGTGAAGTCAACAGAAACTATGGCTACACCTTC,CASSEVNRNYGYTF
TRBV5-1,NA,TRBJ2-3,NA,TGCGCCAGCAGCTTGGCGCCGACGCGACAGGCAAAGAAAGATACGCAGTATTTT,CASSLAPTRQAKKDTQYF
TRBV7-2,once,TRBJ1-5,TRBD1,TGTGCCAGCAGCTCCCAGGGGGCCCTTGGCAATCAGCCCCAGCATTTT,CASSSQGALGNQPQHF
TRBV7-8,NA,TRBJ1-2,NA,TGTGCCAGCAGCTTATCGCAGGGGACCTATGGCTACACCTTC,CASSLSQGTYGYTF
TRBV6-1,NA,TRBJ2-7,NA,TGTGCCAGCAGTGATCCTGACCCGCGGGCATACGAGCAGTACTTC,CASSDPDPRAYEQYF
TRBV6-6,NA,TRBJ2-7,TRBD1,TGTGCCAGCAGCGCGGACAGGGACCACGAGCAGTACTTC,CASSADRDHEQYF
TRBV6-5,NA,TRBJ2-7,TRBD1,TGTGCCAGCAGTCAGAGTCAGGGGGTGGTATACGAGCAGTACTTC,CASSQSQGVVYEQYF